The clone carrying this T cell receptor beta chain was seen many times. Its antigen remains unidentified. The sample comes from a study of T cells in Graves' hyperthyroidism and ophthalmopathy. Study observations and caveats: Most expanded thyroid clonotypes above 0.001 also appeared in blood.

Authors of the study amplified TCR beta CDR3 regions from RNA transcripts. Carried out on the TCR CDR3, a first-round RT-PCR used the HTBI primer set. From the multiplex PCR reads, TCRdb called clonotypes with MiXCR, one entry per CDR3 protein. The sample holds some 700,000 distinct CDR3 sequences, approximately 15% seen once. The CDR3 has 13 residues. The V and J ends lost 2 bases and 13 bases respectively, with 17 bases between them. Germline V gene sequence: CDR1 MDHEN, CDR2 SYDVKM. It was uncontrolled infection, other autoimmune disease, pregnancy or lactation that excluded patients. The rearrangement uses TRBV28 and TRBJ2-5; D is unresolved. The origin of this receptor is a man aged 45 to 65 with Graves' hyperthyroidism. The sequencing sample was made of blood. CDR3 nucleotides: TGTGCCAGCAGTTTAACTTTCAAGCTCCAACCGTACTTC. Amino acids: CASSLTFKLQPYF.